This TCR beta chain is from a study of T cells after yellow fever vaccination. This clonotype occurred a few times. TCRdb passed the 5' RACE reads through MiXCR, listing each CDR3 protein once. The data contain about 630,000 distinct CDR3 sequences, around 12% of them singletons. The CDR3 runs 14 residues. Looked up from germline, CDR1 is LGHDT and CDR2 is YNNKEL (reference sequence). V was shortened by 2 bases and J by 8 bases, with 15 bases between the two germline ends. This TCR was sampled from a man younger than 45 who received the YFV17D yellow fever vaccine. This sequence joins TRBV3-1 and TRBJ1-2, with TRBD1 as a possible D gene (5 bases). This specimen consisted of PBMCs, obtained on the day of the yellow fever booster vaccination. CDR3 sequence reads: CASSQFAGFRGYTF. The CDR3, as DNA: TGTGCCAGCAGCCAATTCGCAGGGTTTCGGGGCTACACCTTC. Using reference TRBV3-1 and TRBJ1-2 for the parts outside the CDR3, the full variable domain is DTAVSQTPKYLVTQMGNDKSIKCEQNLGHDTMYWYKQDSKKFLKIMFSYNNKELIINETVPNRFSPKSPDKAHLNLHINSLELGDSAVYFCASSQFAGFRGYTFGSGTRLTVV.